These 2 T cell receptor beta chains share one sample of origin, sequenced in a study of cytomegalovirus exposure and HLA in healthy donors. 13 Jbeta primers and 60 Vbeta primers were used for the PCR. Measured with immunoSEQ multiplex PCR; TCRdb has only the in-frame clones, and not every one. The data contain some 110,000 clones, roughly a tenth of them singletons. The sequencing input was PBMCs. The receptors derive from a man aged 35 to 55 in good health and CMV-seropositive.

This clone has a handful of counts. The chain links TRBV13 to TRBJ2-5; possibly TRBD1 for D (6 bases). The J call could be wrong; TRBJ2-7 is a better fit for the DNA end. The CDR3 length is 15 residues. The germline V gene encodes CDR1 PRHDT and CDR2 FYEKMQ (reference sequence). DNA of the CDR3: TGTGCCAGCAGCTCCCGGGACACCAGCTCCTACGAGCAGTACTTC. Translation: CASSSRDTSSYEQYF.

CDR3 residues: CASRTDRANYGYTF. DNA for the CDR3: TGTGCCAGCAGAACCGACAGAGCTAACTATGGCTACACCTTC. The chain combines TRBV28 with TRBJ1-2; TRBD1 is a possible D gene (5 bases). CDR3 size: 14 residues. V was shortened by 6 bases and J by 0 bases, with 11 bases between the two germline ends. From germline, CDR1 is MDHEN and CDR2 SYDVKM.